A single sample is the source of the 10 T cell receptor beta chains below, sequenced in a study of T cells in Graves' hyperthyroidism and ophthalmopathy (dated by TCRdb to between 2018 and 2021). Library preparation employed multiplex PCR. The sequencer was an Illumina HiSeq 2000. The TCR beta CDR3 regions were amplified from RNA transcripts. The TCR CDR3 was subjected to a first round of RT-PCR using the HTBI primer set and the Qiagen OneStep RT-PCR kit. TCRdb reworked the public reads: Q25 trimming with fastp, MiXCR clone assembly, productive beta chains retained. For every CDR3 protein sequence, its rows merge into one entry that carries the most common genes and DNA. The sample data list 600,000 or so distinct CDR3 sequences, and about 43% of these were observed just once. Together, the top ten hold 8% to 8.5% of the sample. Sequenced: peripheral blood or thyroid tissue (not recorded which). The receptors shown here come from a woman younger than 35 with Graves' hyperthyroidism. Donor details come from another sample of the same person, matched by shared clones.

The V gene is TRBV19, the J gene TRBJ1-1; TRBD1 aligns across 7 bases. Germline lookup yields CDR1 LNHDA and CDR2 SQIVND (reference sequence). The CDR3 runs 15 residues. V shed 3 bases, J shed 4 bases, and the junction held 8 bases outside the gene matches. The CDR3 sequence is CASSILGGGFTEAFF. CDR3 nucleotide sequence: TGTGCCAGTAGTATCCTCGGAGGGGGCTTCACTGAAGCTTTCTTT.

The sample holds many counts of this clonotype. The chain carries TRBV7-9 and TRBJ1-1; possibly TRBD1 for D (5 bases). V lost 4 bases and J lost 10, with 19 bases in between. There are 14 residues in the CDR3. Per germline, CDR1 SEHNR and CDR2 FQNEAQ (reference sequence). The chain's CDR3 is CASSSVRRGKGAFF. The CDR3 DNA is TGTGCCAGCAGCTCGGTGAGGAGGGGCAAAGGAGCTTTCTTT. Variable domain in full (rest from reference TRBV7-9 and TRBJ1-1): DTGVSQNPRHKITKRGQNVTFRCDPISEHNRLYWYRQTLGQGPEFLTYFQNEAQLEKSRLLSDRFSAERPKGSFSTLEIQRTEQGDSAMYLCASSSVRRGKGAFFGQGTRLTVV.

This clonotype was found many times. J is TRBJ2-3 and V is TRBV25-1, with 9 bases fitting TRBD1. The CDR3 length is 18 residues. V gave up 3 bases and J gave up 0 bases; unmatched junction bases: 10. CDR1 and CDR2 (germline): MGHDK, SYGVNS. Here the CDR3 DNA reads TGTGCCAGCAGTGACCACCTGGGGACAGGGCGTAGCACAGATACGCAGTATTTT. Its protein product is CASSDHLGTGRSTDTQYF. Complete variable domain (other parts from reference TRBV25-1 and TRBJ2-3): EADIYQTPRYLVIGTGKKITLECSQTMGHDKMYWYQQDPGMELHLIHYSYGVNSTEKGDLSSESTVSRIRTEHFPLTLESARPSHTSQYLCASSDHLGTGRSTDTQYFGPGTRLTVL.

The J gene is TRBJ1-4, the V gene TRBV19, with 7 bases that match TRBD1. This CDR3 region has 15 residues. From germline, CDR1 is LNHDA and CDR2 SQIVND (reference sequence). V dropped 6 bases and J dropped 7; count of bases not matched to a gene: 11. For the CDR3, the DNA is TGTGCCAGTAGACCATCCAGGGGGATGGTTGAAAAACTGTTTTTT. Its protein is CASRPSRGMVEKLFF.

The chain uses TRBV29-1 and TRBJ2-5, with TRBD1 as a possible D gene (6 bases). CDR1 and CDR2 from the germline V gene are SQVTM and ANQGSEA. This CDR3 has 13 amino acids. V lost 1 base to trimming and J lost 5 bases, with 11 bases between them. This chain's CDR3 is CSVEAGAGETQYF. CDR3 DNA: TGCAGCGTTGAAGCAGGGGCGGGCGAGACCCAGTACTTC.

This clonotype came up many times. V gene TRBV5-5 combines with J gene TRBJ2-5; D gene ambiguous. This CDR3 is 14 amino acids long. Germline CDR1 is SGHKS and CDR2 is YYEKEE (reference sequence). V lost 0 bases to trimming and J lost 5 bases, with 11 bases between them. This CDR3 is CASSLGHTGETQYF. Written as DNA, the CDR3 is TGTGCCAGCAGCTTGGGCCATACCGGGGAGACCCAGTACTTC.

Remarks on this clonotype: Just one base apart from a much larger clone, this may be a read error. Here the CDR3 reads CASSWGSWDTETFF. As DNA, the CDR3 is TGCGCCAGCAGCTGGGGATCTTGGGACACTGAAACTTTCTTT. The rearrangement uses TRBV5-1 and TRBJ1-1, with TRBD1 as a possible D gene (6 bases). The CDR3 extends over 14 amino acids. Germline CDR1 and CDR2: SGHRS and YFSETQ.

This chain links TRBV24-1 with TRBJ2-6; 9 nucleotides agree with TRBD1. The length of the CDR3 is 17 residues. J was trimmed by 3 bases and V by 4 bases; bases with no gene match: 6. Germline CDR1 is KGHDR and CDR2 is SFDVKD. The CDR3 reads CATSDQTGGGGANVLTF. The CDR3 DNA reads as TGTGCCACCAGTGACCAAACAGGGGGCGGTGGGGCCAACGTCCTGACTTTC.

V usage is TRBV7-2 and J usage is TRBJ2-5; a weak D match, TRBD2 (5 bases). Deletions cut 2 bases from V and 5 bases from J, with 18 bases between. This CDR3 spans 16 amino acids. Germline V gene sequence: CDR1 SGHTA, CDR2 FQGNSA. Here the CDR3 reads CASSLPAGVGLETQYF. CDR3 coding DNA: TGTGCCAGCAGCTTACCGGCGGGTGTCGGATTGGAGACCCAGTACTTC.

The chain couples TRBV15 to TRBJ1-1; D remains ambiguous. CDR1 is LNHNV and CDR2 is YYDKDF in the germline V gene (reference sequence). Trimming shortened V by 0 bases and J by 10 bases, and 9 bases separated the two germline ends. This CDR3 has 12 amino acids. The CDR3: CATSRDDRAAFF. The CDR3 region has the DNA TGTGCCACCAGCAGAGATGATCGGGCAGCTTTCTTT.